This T cell receptor (beta chain) was profiled in a study of cytomegalovirus exposure and HLA in healthy donors. Study results and caveats: Being productive about 87% or about 30% of the time was typical of most TCR beta V segments in an earlier analysis.

This clone was counted a few times. The target antigen is unknown. The CDR3 is 15 amino acids. Looked up from germline, CDR1 is SGHNT and CDR2 is YYREEE (reference sequence). V lost 4 bases to trimming and J lost 0 bases; unmatched junction nucleotides: 3. In the PCR, 60 Vbeta and 13 Jbeta primers were used. Methods used by the authors: Roughly 10 million shared chains were among some 80 million unique TCR beta chains counted in a later analysis. Profiled with immunoSEQ multiplex PCR; TCRdb holds only in-frame clones, not every one. V, J and clone size are those of that table, while D and trimming were read from the DNA. The data hold some 180,000 clones, with approximately 86% observed a single time.

The rearrangement joins TRBV5-4 to TRBJ1-3; 8 nucleotides line up with TRBD1. This TCR derives from a boy younger than 10 in good health and CMV-seronegative. Sequencing used PBMCs. CDR3 loop: CASSTGGTSGNTIYF. For the CDR3, the DNA is TGTGCCAGCAGCACAGGGGGGACCTCTGGAAACACCATATATTTT.